The 12 T cell receptor beta chains below come from one sample, sequenced in a study of shared clonotypes between healthy human individuals. Method: immunoSEQ multiplex PCR; TCRdb's copy keeps in-frame clones and lacks some. The sample has nearly 1,000,000 clones; about 80% are singletons. The source material was memory CD4+ T cells sorted from blood. This sample's subset: CD45RA-negative fraction. The receptors originated from a man between 18 and 35 years old in good health.

The genes are TRBV4-1 and TRBJ1-6; D uncertain. CDR3 size: 14 residues. Trimming shortened V by 0 bases and J by 14 bases, and 14 bases separated the two germline ends. Germline V lookup: CDR1 MGHRA, CDR2 YSYEKL. In DNA form, the CDR3 reads TGCGCCAGCAGCCAAGACCGGACCCCACCGGCCCTCCACTTT. It encodes CASSQDRTPPALHF.

The DNA for the CDR3 is TGTGCCAGTTCGGGACAGGGGGCCTACGAGCAGTACTTC. It codes for CASSGQGAYEQYF. The chain recombines TRBV2 with TRBJ2-7; 11 bases agree with TRBD1. In germline, CDR1 is SNHLY, CDR2 FYNNEI. This CDR3 region has 13 residues. With 9 bases clipped from V and 2 bases from J, the junction kept 3 bases outside the gene matches.

This sequence joins TRBV4-1 and TRBJ1-2; 10 bases are a match to TRBD1. V was pared by 3 bases and J by 4 bases, with 8 bases of the junction left unmatched. The CDR3 contains 16 residues. Germline V gene sequence: CDR1 MGHRA, CDR2 YSYEKL. CDR3: CASSQGLGQGGYGYTF. The DNA for the CDR3 is TGCGCCAGCAGCCAGGGACTAGGACAGGGGGGCTATGGCTACACCTTC.

The rearrangement uses TRBV6-6 and TRBJ1-5, with a possible D match to TRBD1 (6 bases). The V end lost 7 bases, the J end lost 1 base, and 17 bases lay between the germline ends. The CDR3 has 16 residues. The V gene's germline CDR1 is MNHNY and CDR2 SVGAGI (reference sequence). In DNA, the CDR3 is TGTGCCAGCATTCAGACAGTGGGGGCAAGCAATCAGCCCCAGCATTTT. Its translation is CASIQTVGASNQPQHF.

V and J are TRBV28 and TRBJ1-1, with 7 bases that match TRBD1. The germline gives CDR1 MDHEN, CDR2 SYDVKM. Trimming removed 6 bases from V and 3 bases from J; junction bases left unmatched: 16. The CDR3 spans 17 residues. This CDR3 reads CASSHPAGGGADTEAFF. The CDR3 nucleotides are TGTGCCAGCAGCCATCCGGCGGGAGGGGGCGCGGACACTGAAGCTTTCTTT.

The chain carries TRBV28 and TRBJ1-5; TRBD1 agrees at 7 bases. The CDR3 totals 16 residues. J gave up 3 bases and V 2 bases, and 7 bases lay outside the gene matches. Germline CDR1 reads MDHEN; CDR2 reads SYDVKM. The CDR3 reads CASSLTGTANNQPQHF. The CDR3, as DNA: TGTGCCAGCAGTTTAACCGGGACAGCCAACAATCAGCCCCAGCATTTT.

This clone was observed many times. The V gene is TRBV7-9, the J gene TRBJ2-2; no firm D call. Trimming shortened V by 2 bases and J by 6 bases, and 10 bases separated the two germline ends. The CDR3 consists of 14 residues. From germline, CDR1 is SEHNR and CDR2 FQNEAQ (reference sequence). Here the CDR3 reads CASSLHEVAGELFF. The CDR3 region has the DNA TGTGCCAGCAGCTTACACGAGGTAGCCGGGGAGCTGTTTTTT.

The rearrangement uses TRBV6-5 and TRBJ2-1; D uncertain. CDR1 is MNHEY, CDR2 SVGAGI, per germline. The CDR3 length is 11 residues. Trimming removed 5 bases at V and 9 bases at J, with 8 bases between. CDR3 loop: CASSTWGEQFF. The CDR3 DNA reads as TGTGCCAGCAGTACCTGGGGTGAGCAGTTCTTC.

This sequence joins TRBV30 and TRBJ1-4; tentative D call: TRBD1 (6 bases). CDR1 and CDR2 (germline): GTSNPN, SVGIG (reference sequence). There are 13 residues in the CDR3. V lost 4 bases and J 5 bases, leaving 11 bases between the germline ends. CDR3 region: CAWTGQPNEKLFF. Written as DNA, the CDR3 is TGTGCCTGGACAGGACAGCCGAATGAAAAACTGTTTTTT.

The chain has TRBV10-3 and TRBJ1-5, with D possibly matching TRBD1 (5 bases). Looked up from germline, CDR1 is ENHRY and CDR2 is SYGVKD. The germline V and J ends were trimmed by 4 bases and 9 bases, with 19 bases remaining between them. CDR3 size: 15 residues. CDR3 nucleotide sequence: TGTGCCATCAGTGTAGGGGACCCCGACACGAGGCCCCAGCATTTT. Its protein product is CAISVGDPDTRPQHF.

The rearrangement joins TRBV10-3 to TRBJ2-7; TRBD2 is a possible D gene (6 bases). Trimming pared 11 bases from V and 0 bases from J, leaving 14 bases between. Germline V lookup: CDR1 ENHRY, CDR2 SYGVKD. The CDR3 has 13 residues. The CDR3 region is CACSWGGSYEQYF. DNA of the CDR3: TGTGCCTGCAGCTGGGGAGGCTCCTACGAGCAGTACTTC.

This clone was seen only once. A much larger clone differs by one base, so this may be a read error. V usage is TRBV7-2 and J usage is TRBJ2-1, with TRBD2 matching over 13 bases. Germline V lookup: CDR1 SGHTA, CDR2 FQGNSA. V lost 6 bases and J lost 7; bases outside the gene matches: 6. The CDR3 has 15 residues. The CDR3 coding sequence is TGTGCCAGCAGTCAAACTAGCGGGAGGGGGAATGAGCAGTTCTTC. This codes for CASSQTSGRGNEQFF.